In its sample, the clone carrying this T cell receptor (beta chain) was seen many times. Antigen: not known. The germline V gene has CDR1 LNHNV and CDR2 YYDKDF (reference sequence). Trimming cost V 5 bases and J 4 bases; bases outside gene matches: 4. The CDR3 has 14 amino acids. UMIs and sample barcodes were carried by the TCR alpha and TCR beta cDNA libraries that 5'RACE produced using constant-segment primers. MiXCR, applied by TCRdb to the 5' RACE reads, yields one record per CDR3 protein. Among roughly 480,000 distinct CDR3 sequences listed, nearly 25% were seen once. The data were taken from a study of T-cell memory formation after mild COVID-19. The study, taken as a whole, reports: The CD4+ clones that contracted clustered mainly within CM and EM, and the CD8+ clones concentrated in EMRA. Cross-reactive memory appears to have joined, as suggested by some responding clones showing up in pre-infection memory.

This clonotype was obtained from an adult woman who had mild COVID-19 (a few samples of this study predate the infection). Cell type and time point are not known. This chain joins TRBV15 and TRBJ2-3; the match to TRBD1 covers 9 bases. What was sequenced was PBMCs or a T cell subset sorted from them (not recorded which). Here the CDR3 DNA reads TGTGCCACCAGCGGGGGACAGGGCTCAGATACGCAGTATTTT. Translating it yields CATSGGQGSDTQYF.